These 30 T cell receptor beta chains came from one sample sequenced in a study of blood T cells in healthy people across ages. Primers used in a second PCR of about 6 to 12 cycles were a sample-barcoded 5' primer and a J-beta primer mix. TCRdb redid the calling of the 5' RACE reads with MiXCR, one entry per CDR3 protein. The sample holds about 1,500,000 distinct CDR3 sequences, 28% seen once. The sequenced sample consisted of blood. The receptor source for this set is a woman aged 30 to 39 in good health.

This clonotype showed up just a few times. This chain links TRBV10-2 with TRBJ2-7; perhaps TRBD2 as D (5 bases). This CDR3 region has 15 residues. V shed 2 bases and J shed 7 bases, with 18 bases lying between them. Germline CDR1 is WSHSY and CDR2 is SAAADI. This CDR3 is CASSEALAGPGEQYF. DNA of the CDR3: TGCGCCAGCAGTGAGGCGTTGGCAGGACCGGGGGAGCAGTACTTC.

This clonotype appeared many times. This rearrangement joins TRBV7-9 to TRBJ2-4; 9 bases match TRBD2. This CDR3 is 14 amino acids long. Germline V lookup: CDR1 SEHNR, CDR2 FQNEAQ (reference sequence). The V segment lost 1 base and the J segment 9 bases; nucleotides outside the gene matches: 4. The CDR3 DNA reads TGTGCCAGCAGCTTAGGTCTAGCGGGGAGCATTCAGTACTTC. Its translation: CASSLGLAGSIQYF.

The rearrangement links TRBV7-9 to TRBJ1-3, with unresolved D. The CDR3 length is 13 residues. The germline V gene encodes CDR1 SEHNR and CDR2 FQNEAQ (reference sequence). Trimming stripped 9 bases from V and 7 bases from J, with 16 bases between. The DNA for the CDR3 is TGTGCCAGTAGCCCCGGACGGCAGAACACCATATATTTT. Protein: CASSPGRQNTIYF.

V is TRBV5-4 and J is TRBJ1-1; the D gene is possibly TRBD1 (6 bases). The CDR3 sequence is 15 residues long. The ends were cut back, 7 bases at V and 4 bases at J, with 20 bases in the middle. The V gene's germline CDR1 is SGHNT and CDR2 YYREEE (reference sequence). CDR3 loop: CASAGAGQGGTEAFF. Here the CDR3 DNA reads TGTGCCAGCGCGGGGGCGGGGCAGGGAGGCACTGAAGCTTTCTTT.

The sample holds many counts of this clonotype. The chain recombines TRBV20-1 with TRBJ2-1, with TRBD2 matching over 8 bases. The CDR3 contains 16 residues. V shed 5 bases, J shed 4 bases, and the junction held 13 bases outside the gene matches. Germline-derived CDR1 and CDR2 are DFQATT and SNEGSKA (reference sequence). For the CDR3, the DNA is TGCAGTGCTCTCGGGGTCGGTAGCGGGACATACAATGAGCAGTTCTTC. This gives the protein CSALGVGSGTYNEQFF.

The sample holds many counts of this clonotype. The chain employs TRBV5-1 and TRBJ2-7; a weak D match, TRBD1 (5 bases). Germline V gene lookup returns CDR1 SGHRS and CDR2 YFSETQ. V gave up 0 bases and J gave up 5 bases, with 12 bases separating them. The CDR3 is made up of 14 amino acids. The CDR3 sequence is CASSLAAGFDEQYF. CDR3 DNA: TGCGCCAGCAGCTTGGCCGCAGGGTTCGACGAGCAGTACTTC.

This clonotype turned up a few times. The chain joins TRBV3-1 to TRBJ2-7; 7 positions match TRBD2. V lost 0 bases and J lost 3; bases outside the gene matches: 8. This CDR3 has 16 residues. CDR1 and CDR2 from the germline V gene are LGHDT and YNNKEL (reference sequence). The CDR3 loop is CASSQEWTRGLYEQYF. The DNA for the CDR3 is TGTGCCAGCAGCCAAGAGTGGACTAGGGGCCTCTACGAGCAGTACTTC.

V gene TRBV7-9 combines with J gene TRBJ1-5; 7 nucleotides align to TRBD1. V was clipped by 5 bases and J by 5 bases; unmatched bases: 6. Germline CDR1 and CDR2: SEHNR and FQNEAQ (reference sequence). There are 14 residues in the CDR3. The CDR3 here is CASSPGGHDQPQHF. The CDR3 DNA reads as TGTGCCAGCAGCCCAGGGGGTCACGATCAGCCCCAGCATTTT.

In its sample, this clonotype was seen many times. The genes are TRBV12-5 and TRBJ2-3; D uncertain. The CDR3 is made up of 12 amino acids. The V end was cut by 6 bases, the J end by 2 bases, with 6 bases between. The germline gives CDR1 LGHNT, CDR2 FRNRAP. In DNA form, the CDR3 reads TGTGCTAGTGGCCACACCACAGATACGCAGTATTTT. This gives the protein CASGHTTDTQYF.

In regard to this clonotype: The junction does not match germline at one end; this may be a read error. The J gene is TRBJ1-2, the V gene TRBV7-9, with D possibly matching TRBD1 (5 bases). Germline V gives CDR1 SEHNR, CDR2 FQNEAQ (reference sequence). The CDR3 is made up of 15 amino acids. CDR3 region: CAGSSSDSGLYGYTF. DNA for the CDR3: TGTGCCGGCAGCTCCTCCGACAGTGGCCTATATGGCTACACCTTC.

The table lists this clonotype with a count of one. This rearrangement joins TRBV11-2 to TRBJ2-7; D is undetermined. V gave up 5 bases and J gave up 0 bases, with 11 bases separating them. Germline CDR1 SGHAT, CDR2 FQNNGV. The CDR3 covers 14 residues. CDR3 DNA sequence: TGTGCCAGCAGCCCGAACAGCTTCTCCTACGAGCAGTACTTC. Amino acid sequence: CASSPNSFSYEQYF.

Regarding this clonotype: A much larger clone differs by one base, so this may be a read error. The chain joins TRBV20-1 to TRBJ2-7, with D unclear. Germline-derived CDR1 and CDR2 are DFQATT and SNEGSKA (reference sequence). The CDR3 runs to 11 residues. Between the trimmed V and J ends, which lost 7 bases and 7 bases, there was a span of 14 bases. Here the CDR3 reads CSVLGVMEQYF. DNA for the CDR3: TGCAGTGTCCTAGGAGTGATGGAGCAGTACTTC.

This clonotype was recorded at least ten times. The chain employs TRBV20-1 and TRBJ1-2; the D is unclear. V shed 4 bases and J shed 1 base, with 10 bases lying between them. Germline CDR1 is DFQATT and CDR2 is SNEGSKA (reference sequence). This CDR3 region has 13 residues. The CDR3 region is CSAISPLNYGYTF. The CDR3 region has the DNA TGCAGTGCTATCTCTCCGCTTAACTATGGCTACACCTTC.

V gene TRBV9 combines with J gene TRBJ2-5, with D hard to call. Germline-derived CDR1 and CDR2 are SGDLS and YYNGEE. V gave up 0 bases and J gave up 5 bases, with 17 bases separating them. This CDR3 comprises 16 residues. CDR3 loop: CASSVGSSNVGETQYF. For the CDR3, the DNA is TGTGCCAGCAGCGTAGGGTCCTCCAACGTGGGGGAGACCCAGTACTTC.

There are a few counts of this clonotype. This chain links TRBV24-1 with TRBJ2-3; 9 positions agree with TRBD1. CDR3 length: 17 residues. V lost 2 bases, J lost 4 bases, and 9 bases stayed unmatched. Germline assignment: CDR1 KGHDR and CDR2 SFDVKD. The CDR3 coding sequence is TGTGCCACCAGTGATTATCCGGGACAGGGTTTAGCAGATACGCAGTATTTT. This translates into CATSDYPGQGLADTQYF.

The rearrangement uses TRBV6-6 and TRBJ1-1, with D hard to call. The CDR3 consists of 14 residues. V was pared by 4 bases and J by 1 base, with 10 bases between. CDR1 MNHNY and CDR2 SVGAGI come from the germline V gene (reference sequence). The CDR3 nucleotides read TGTGCCAGCAGTTCCCGGTCATCGAACACTGAAGCTTTCTTT. It translates to CASSSRSSNTEAFF.

This clonotype was recorded a few times. This chain uses TRBV9 with TRBJ2-7; possible D gene TRBD2, 6 bases. V shed 1 base and J shed 5 bases, with 10 bases lying between them. The CDR3 has 13 residues. Germline V gives CDR1 SGDLS, CDR2 YYNGEE. The CDR3 bases are TGTGCCAGCAGCGTAACGGACTACCACGAGCAGTACTTC. Translation gives CASSVTDYHEQYF.

This sequence joins TRBV12-3 or TRBV12-4 and TRBJ1-1, with 9 bases identical to TRBD1. J gave up 4 bases and V 6 bases, and 9 bases lay outside the gene matches. CDR3 size: 15 residues. The CDR3 nucleotides are TGTGCCAGCAGCCCTAGAGACAGGGGGAGCACTGAAGCTTTCTTT. It specifies CASSPRDRGSTEAFF.

This clonotype was recorded a few times. The chain links TRBV12-3 or TRBV12-4 to TRBJ2-7, with a possible D match to TRBD1 (5 bases). This CDR3 spans 13 amino acids. V gave up 2 bases and J gave up 5 bases, with 10 bases separating them. The CDR3 reads CASSLRQIDEQYF. The CDR3 nucleotides are TGTGCCAGCAGTTTAAGACAGATCGACGAGCAGTACTTC.

This clonotype was recorded a few times. This rearrangement joins TRBV6-6 to TRBJ1-2; D ambiguous. Germline V lookup: CDR1 MNHNY, CDR2 SVGAGI (reference sequence). V was pared by 8 bases and J by 8 bases, with 15 bases between. The length of the CDR3 is 12 residues. CDR3 amino acids: CASGFGFEGYTF. As DNA, the CDR3 is TGTGCCAGCGGGTTCGGGTTTGAAGGCTACACCTTC.

This chain links TRBV20-1 with TRBJ1-4; tentatively, D is TRBD1 (6 bases). The CDR3 covers 12 residues. V lost 5 bases and J 7 bases, leaving 11 bases between the germline ends. Germline assignment: CDR1 DFQATT and CDR2 SNEGSKA (reference sequence). The CDR3 region is CSAVQGGEKLFF. The CDR3 coding sequence is TGCAGTGCTGTACAGGGAGGTGAAAAACTGTTTTTT.

This clonotype was observed once. The chain combines TRBV19 with TRBJ1-1; 8 nucleotides match TRBD1. Germline loops: CDR1 LNHDA, CDR2 SQIVND (reference sequence). With 7 bases clipped from V and 1 base from J, the junction kept 5 bases outside the gene matches. The CDR3 sequence is 14 residues long. The CDR3 nucleotides are TGTGCCAGTAAGGACAGGGAACAGAACACTGAAGCTTTCTTT. It specifies CASKDREQNTEAFF. Combining the CDR3 with reference TRBV19 and TRBJ1-1 gives the whole variable domain DGGITQSPKYLFRKEGQNVTLSCEQNLNHDAMYWYRQDPGQGLRLIYYSQIVNDFQKGDIAEGYSVSREKKESFPLTVTSAQKNPTAFYLCASKDREQNTEAFFGQGTRLTVV.

The chain recombines TRBV20-1 with TRBJ2-5; D ambiguous. CDR1 DFQATT and CDR2 SNEGSKA come from the germline V gene (reference sequence). V was trimmed by 0 bases and J by 5 bases, leaving 19 bases between them. The CDR3 runs to 16 residues. The CDR3 protein is CSARDGADWLGETQYF. In nucleotides, the CDR3 is TGCAGTGCTAGAGATGGAGCCGACTGGCTGGGGGAGACCCAGTACTTC.

The DNA of the CDR3 is TGTGCCAGCAGCCAAGATCCCCTTAACCCATACGAGCAGTACTTC. Translation gives CASSQDPLNPYEQYF. V and J are TRBV3-1 and TRBJ2-4, with no clear D. The last part of the DNA fits TRBJ2-7 better; the J call may be wrong. Per germline, CDR1 LGHDT and CDR2 YNNKEL (reference sequence). CDR3 length: 15 residues.

This clonotype appeared a few times. Relative to the germline gene, one junction end is altered; a read error may explain this. The gene calls are TRBV7-2 and TRBJ1-5, with D uncertain. CDR1 is SGHTA, CDR2 FQGNSA, per germline. The CDR3 contains 13 residues. CDR3 nucleotide sequence: TGTGCCAGCAACTTAGGTAGAAATCAGCCCCAGCATTTT. Protein product: CASNLGRNQPQHF.

In its sample, this clonotype was seen a few times. The chain uses TRBV6-1 and TRBJ1-5; D possibly corresponds to TRBD1 (6 bases). Germline-derived CDR1 and CDR2 are MNHNS and SASEGT. The ends were cut back, 4 bases at V and 2 bases at J, with 15 bases in the middle. This CDR3 spans 16 amino acids. The CDR3 here is CASSARPGVGNQPQHF. CDR3 DNA: TGTGCCAGCAGTGCGAGACCAGGGGTTGGCAATCAGCCCCAGCATTTT.

This clonotype has just a few counts. The rearrangement uses TRBV7-2 and TRBJ1-2; D is ambiguous. V gave up 1 base and J gave up 4 bases, with 13 bases separating them. CDR1 is SGHTA and CDR2 is FQGNSA in the germline V gene. This CDR3 is 15 amino acids long. For the CDR3, the DNA is TGTGCCAGCAGCTTAGTCCAGGAAATCTTCTATGGCTACACCTTC. It codes for CASSLVQEIFYGYTF.

The CDR3: CASSHGAGGFYNEQFF. The CDR3 coding sequence is TGCGCCAGCAGCCACGGAGCGGGAGGGTTCTACAATGAGCAGTTCTTC. The rearrangement links TRBV4-3 to TRBJ2-1; 10 positions agree with TRBD2. CDR3 length: 16 amino acids. Germline V lookup: CDR1 LGHNA, CDR2 YSLEER. V was pared by 3 bases and J by 3 bases, with 5 bases of the junction left unmatched.

This clonotype showed up just a few times. J is TRBJ2-1 and V is TRBV5-1; 7 bases agree with TRBD2. The V gene end was trimmed by 0 bases and the J gene end by 0 bases; junction bases not matched to a gene: 18. The V gene's germline CDR1 is SGHRS and CDR2 YFSETQ. The CDR3 has 21 amino acids. CDR3: CASSLGLWAGDFLSSYNEQFF. CDR3 in DNA: TGCGCCAGCAGCTTGGGACTGTGGGCGGGAGACTTCCTAAGCTCCTACAATGAGCAGTTCTTC.

This CDR3 is CASSFLGTPFGGANVLTF. CDR3 in DNA: TGTGCCAGCAGTTTCTTGGGGACGCCCTTTGGCGGGGCCAACGTCCTGACTTTC. V gene TRBV12-3 or TRBV12-4 combines with J gene TRBJ2-6, with D perhaps assigned TRBD1 or TRBD2 (5 bases each). Between the trimmed V and J ends, which lost 3 bases and 4 bases, there was a span of 19 bases. This CDR3 region has 18 residues.